A single sample is the source of the 25 T cell receptor beta chains below, sequenced in a study of CD8 T cells in Susac syndrome. Reverse transcription of roughly 0.45 to 1 ug RNA was carried out with random hexamers. From the immunoSEQ multiplex PCR reads, TCRdb called clonotypes with MiXCR, one entry per CDR3 protein. The sample records some 300,000 distinct CDR3 sequences, around 83% being singletons. Input material: CD8+ T cells from PBMCs. The receptors were sampled from a human donor with multiple sclerosis.

The sample holds one count of this clonotype. The V and J genes are TRBV27 and TRBJ1-2, with D hard to call. The CDR3 totals 12 residues. V gave up 7 bases and J gave up 4 bases, with 10 bases separating them. Per germline, CDR1 MNHEY and CDR2 SMNVEV (reference sequence). CDR3 sequence reads: CASMSTGYGYTF. CDR3 coding DNA: TGTGCCAGCATGTCCACCGGCTATGGCTACACCTTC.

The rearrangement joins TRBV5-1 to TRBJ2-3, with 11 nucleotides matching TRBD1. Germline CDR1 is SGHRS and CDR2 is YFSETQ. Trimming at V came to 4 bases and at J to 3 bases, leaving 7 bases not matched to a gene. The CDR3 loop spans 16 amino acids. CDR3 sequence: CASSAYRDRGTDTQYF. CDR3 DNA: TGCGCCAGCAGCGCCTATCGGGACAGGGGGACAGATACGCAGTATTTT.

In its sample, this clonotype was seen a few times. The chain carries TRBV18 and TRBJ2-7; the match to TRBD2 covers 7 bases. The CDR3 length is 19 residues. V shed 2 bases and J 5 bases; nucleotides not matched to a gene: 21. Germline V gene data show CDR1 as KGHSH and CDR2 as LQKENI. CDR3 residues: CASSPAVGGRGSLLDEQYF. The CDR3 DNA sequence: TGTGCCAGCTCACCAGCGGTCGGCGGGAGAGGGTCCCTTCTAGACGAGCAGTACTTC.

This sequence joins TRBV27 and TRBJ2-3; 11 positions agree with TRBD2. Germline V CDR1 and CDR2: MNHEY, SMNVEV (reference sequence). J was trimmed by 2 bases and V by 0 bases; bases with no gene match: 1. This CDR3 region has 16 residues. Here the CDR3 reads CASSLSGLADTDTQYF. For the CDR3, the DNA is TGTGCCAGCAGTTTATCGGGACTAGCGGACACAGATACGCAGTATTTT.

This clonotype was detected only a few times. The genes are TRBV6-1 and TRBJ2-5; no clear D. Germline-derived CDR1 and CDR2 are MNHNS and SASEGT. This CDR3 has 15 amino acids. The ends were cut back, 1 base at V and 2 bases at J, with 11 bases in the middle. The CDR3 DNA sequence: TGTGCCAGCAGTGAAGTCCTACAGACTCAAGAGACCCAGTACTTC. As protein: CASSEVLQTQETQYF.

This chain joins TRBV6-1 and TRBJ2-5; perhaps TRBD1 as D (6 bases). V lost 6 bases to trimming and J lost 11 bases, with 13 bases between them. This CDR3 spans 11 amino acids. The germline V gene has CDR1 MNHNS and CDR2 SASEGT. In DNA, the CDR3 is TGTGCCAGCAGAATGGGACAACTTCAGTACTTC. This codes for CASRMGQLQYF.

This sequence joins TRBV27 and TRBJ2-7, with a possible D match to TRBD1 (5 bases). The germline CDR1 and CDR2 sequences are MNHEY and SMNVEV (reference sequence). V was clipped by 3 bases and J by 0 bases, with 18 bases between them. The length of the CDR3 is 17 residues. Here the CDR3 reads CASSFQIPTAASYEQYF. In DNA, the CDR3 is TGTGCCAGCAGTTTCCAGATACCGACAGCCGCCTCCTACGAGCAGTACTTC.

The gene calls are TRBV28 and TRBJ1-1; D call uncertain. Germline CDR1 reads MDHEN; CDR2 reads SYDVKM. V lost 5 bases and J 0 bases, leaving 16 bases between the germline ends. The CDR3 length is 16 residues. The CDR3 coding sequence is TGTGCCAGCAGTCCCCTAATGGGCCCTTTGAACACTGAAGCTTTCTTT. It specifies CASSPLMGPLNTEAFF. Looking up the rest from reference TRBV28 and TRBJ1-1 gives the full variable domain: DVKVTQSSRYLVKRTGEKVFLECVQDMDHENMFWYRQDPGLGLRLIYFSYDVKMKEKGDIPEGYSVSREKKERFSLILESASTNQTSMYLCASSPLMGPLNTEAFFGQGTRLTVV.

The chain carries TRBV29-1 and TRBJ2-5; tentative D call: TRBD2 (6 bases). V gave up 5 bases and J gave up 5 bases, with 15 bases separating them. The CDR3 extends over 13 amino acids. The germline CDR1 and CDR2 sequences are SQVTM and ANQGSEA. CDR3 bases: TGCAGCGTTCTCCGGGGGTTGTTGGAGACCCAGTACTTC. The encoded protein is CSVLRGLLETQYF.

This clonotype was detected only a few times. The chain has TRBV11-2 and TRBJ2-3, with 7 bases fitting TRBD2. Germline CDR1 is SGHAT and CDR2 is FQNNGV. V lost 1 base and J lost 1; bases outside the gene matches: 2. This CDR3 is built from 15 residues. In DNA, the CDR3 is TGTGCCAGCAGCTTAGGGGGAGGGGGCACAGATACGCAGTATTTT. Encoded protein: CASSLGGGGTDTQYF.

The gene calls are TRBV30 and TRBJ2-7; unclear D gene. This CDR3 has 12 residues. Germline loops: CDR1 GTSNPN, CDR2 SVGIG (reference sequence). V shed 2 bases and J shed 4 bases, with 9 bases lying between them. CDR3 sequence reads: CAWSQAGYEQYF. In nucleotides, the CDR3 is TGTGCCTGGAGTCAAGCCGGGTACGAGCAGTACTTC.

Concerning this clonotype: A read error may produce the germline difference seen at one junction end. The chain recombines TRBV27 with TRBJ1-1; D perhaps matches TRBD1 (6 bases). CDR3 length equals 14 residues. CDR1 and CDR2 (germline): MNHEY, SMNVEV (reference sequence). In nucleotides, the CDR3 is TGTGTCAGCGTTTTCCGGGACGGGACAACTGAAGCTTTCTTT. Encoded protein: CVSVFRDGTTEAFF.

In this sample, this clonotype turned up a few times. This chain connects TRBV6-5 to TRBJ1-2; 9 bases fit TRBD1. Per the germline V gene, CDR1 is MNHEY and CDR2 is SVGAGI. The CDR3 is made up of 15 amino acids. After removal of 0 bases from V and 8 bases from J, the junction contained 7 bases not matched to a gene. The CDR3 coding sequence is TGTGCCAGCAGTTACTCAACCGGGACAGGGAAAGGCTACACCTTC. Residues: CASSYSTGTGKGYTF.

This clonotype was observed a few times. The genes are TRBV14 and TRBJ2-3; 7 bases match TRBD2. The junction had 7 bases not matched to a gene; V was cut back by 4 bases and J by 3 bases. Per germline, CDR1 SGHDN and CDR2 FVKESK. There are 15 residues in the CDR3. The CDR3 here is CASSRAGTGTDTQYF. CDR3 bases: TGTGCCAGCAGCCGAGCGGGGACGGGGACAGATACGCAGTATTTT.

The chain employs TRBV10-3 and TRBJ2-7; D ambiguous. CDR3 length equals 15 residues. The germline V gene has CDR1 ENHRY and CDR2 SYGVKD. Deletions cut 0 bases from V and 1 base from J, with 10 bases between. The chain's CDR3 is CAISESAGASYEQYF. CDR3 DNA: TGTGCCATCAGTGAGTCTGCCGGCGCGTCCTACGAGCAGTACTTC.

V is TRBV29-1 and J is TRBJ2-1; 10 bases fit TRBD2. The J segment lost 4 bases and the V segment lost 1 base, leaving 10 bases of the junction unmatched. Germline CDR1 reads SQVTM; CDR2 reads ANQGSEA. This CDR3 is 17 amino acids long. CDR3 sequence: CSVEGLAGVVEYNEQFF. DNA of the CDR3: TGCAGCGTTGAAGGCCTAGCGGGAGTGGTGGAATACAATGAGCAGTTCTTC.

This clonotype has only one observation. The chain uses TRBV20-1 and TRBJ2-7; 8 positions agree with TRBD2. The CDR3 has 13 residues. V was pared by 3 bases and J by 3 bases, with 4 bases of the junction left unmatched. The germline V gene encodes CDR1 DFQATT and CDR2 SNEGSKA (reference sequence). The CDR3 sequence: CSARWLAGYEQYF. The CDR3 nucleotides read TGCAGTGCTAGGTGGCTAGCGGGCTACGAGCAGTACTTC.

The chain links TRBV14 to TRBJ1-1; D possibly corresponds to TRBD1 (6 bases). V was shortened by 6 bases and J by 1 base, with 15 bases between the two germline ends. The V gene's germline CDR1 is SGHDN and CDR2 FVKESK. The CDR3 is made up of 15 amino acids. The CDR3 loop reads CASSRSGAPNTEAFF. CDR3 DNA: TGTGCCAGCAGTCGGTCGGGGGCGCCGAACACTGAAGCTTTCTTT.

The chain recombines TRBV27 with TRBJ2-3; possibly TRBD2 for D (5 bases). Per germline, CDR1 MNHEY and CDR2 SMNVEV (reference sequence). The CDR3 contains 11 residues. V lost 4 bases to trimming and J lost 8 bases, with 7 bases between them. CDR3 sequence: CASSSRGTQYF. In nucleotides, the CDR3 is TGTGCCAGCAGTTCTCGGGGTACGCAGTATTTT.

This chain links TRBV9 with TRBJ2-7, with D perhaps TRBD2 (6 bases). Germline CDR1 is SGDLS and CDR2 is YYNGEE. V was clipped by 4 bases and J by 0 bases, with 20 bases between them. The CDR3 has 17 amino acids. The CDR3 loop is CASSPRGSAGISYEQYF. CDR3 nucleotide sequence: TGTGCCAGCAGCCCCCGGGGGTCCGCAGGTATCTCCTACGAGCAGTACTTC.

The chain links TRBV27 to TRBJ2-7; 9 bases fit TRBD2. There are 14 residues in the CDR3. With V trimmed by 3 bases and J by 4 bases, 4 bases remained unmatched. Germline assignment: CDR1 MNHEY and CDR2 SMNVEV (reference sequence). The DNA for the CDR3 is TGTGCCAGCAGTTTGTCTAGCGGGAAGTACGAGCAGTACTTC. It codes for CASSLSSGKYEQYF.

The V call is TRBV7-9, the J call TRBJ2-5; the match to TRBD1 covers 11 bases. CDR3 size: 15 residues. CDR1 and CDR2 (germline): SEHNR, FQNEAQ (reference sequence). V gave up 5 bases and J gave up 4 bases; unmatched junction bases: 6. CDR3 in amino acids: CASSHRDRGGETQYF. CDR3 sequence (DNA): TGTGCCAGCAGCCACCGGGACAGGGGGGGAGAGACCCAGTACTTC.

The chain couples TRBV6-5 to TRBJ2-5; 7 bases match TRBD1. With 4 bases clipped from V and 4 bases from J, the junction kept 9 bases outside the gene matches. The CDR3 totals 15 residues. Germline V gene lookup returns CDR1 MNHEY and CDR2 SVGAGI. For the CDR3, the DNA is TGTGCCAGCAGTTCGGAACAGGGGTTACTAGAGACCCAGTACTTC. It specifies CASSSEQGLLETQYF.

The chain is built from TRBV27 and TRBJ2-1; D is ambiguous. The CDR3 has 12 residues. Germline-derived CDR1 and CDR2 are MNHEY and SMNVEV (reference sequence). V was shortened by 5 bases and J by 7 bases, with 9 bases between the two germline ends. The CDR3 DNA reads TGTGCCAGCAGTGGTGCTCTTAATGAGCAGTTCTTC. It codes for CASSGALNEQFF.

This chain joins TRBV9 and TRBJ2-7; a weak D match, TRBD1 (5 bases). Per germline, CDR1 SGDLS and CDR2 YYNGEE. With 0 bases removed from V and 0 bases from J, the gap between germline ends came to 10 bases. There are 15 residues in the CDR3. CDR3 in DNA: TGTGCCAGCAGCGTAGGGTGGGGCCTCTCCTACGAGCAGTACTTC. It specifies CASSVGWGLSYEQYF.